This T cell receptor beta chain comes out of a study of T cell responses to AZD1222 COVID-19 vaccine. This clone was observed a handful of times. Its target is unknown. There are 12 residues in the CDR3. CDR1 is SGHVS and CDR2 is FQNEAQ in the germline V gene. V gave up 6 bases and J gave up 6 bases, with 9 bases separating them. Data came from immunoSEQ multiplex PCR; TCRdb stores just in-frame clones and leaves some out. The sample holds some 140,000 clones; 85% to 95% are singletons and the top ten take roughly 7%. Points from the study as a whole: The reported proportion of spike-specific TCRs targeting unmutated variant regions was nearly half. CD4 TCRs covered the whole spike, strongest at regions 160-218 and 743-854. Samples come after the peak T cell response, not at day 14.

Sequenced here: peripheral blood, sampled 28 days after the second AZD1222 dose. The rearrangement uses TRBV7-8 and TRBJ1-5; D call uncertain. This clonotype was sampled from an adult who received the AZD1222 COVID-19 vaccine. The CDR3 DNA follows: TGTGCCAGCAGTCTGGTCGGTCAGCCCCAGCATTTT. This codes for CASSLVGQPQHF.